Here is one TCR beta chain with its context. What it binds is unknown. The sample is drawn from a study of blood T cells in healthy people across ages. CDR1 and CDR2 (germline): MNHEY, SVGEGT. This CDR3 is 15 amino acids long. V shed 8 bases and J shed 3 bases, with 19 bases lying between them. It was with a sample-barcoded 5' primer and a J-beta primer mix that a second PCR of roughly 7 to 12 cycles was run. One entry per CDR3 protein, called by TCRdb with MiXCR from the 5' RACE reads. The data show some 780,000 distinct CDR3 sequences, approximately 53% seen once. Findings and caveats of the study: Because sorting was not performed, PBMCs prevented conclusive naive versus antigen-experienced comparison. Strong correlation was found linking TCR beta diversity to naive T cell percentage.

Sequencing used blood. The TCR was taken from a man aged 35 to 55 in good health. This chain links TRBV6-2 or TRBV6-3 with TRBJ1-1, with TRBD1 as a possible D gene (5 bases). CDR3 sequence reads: CASSQRGGGDTEAFF. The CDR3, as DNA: TGTGCCAGCTCGCAGAGGGGAGGCGGCGACACTGAAGCTTTCTTT.